This entry describes one T cell receptor (beta chain). What antigen it recognizes has not been identified. Nothing much larger sits one base from this clone, and base qualities are not available. This record comes from a study of T cell responses to AZD1222 COVID-19 vaccine (dated by TCRdb to about 2021). Regarding the complete study: AZD1222 recipients given second doses at about 4 weeks or at about 12 weeks were pooled, since spike-specific TCR depth and breadth were not found to differ between the two schedules. TCR sequencing was performed for 230 to 250 trial participants, of whom 207 were given two doses of AZD1222 and around 26 were given two doses of MenACWY control vaccine. Trial participants were enrolled by age into subgroups of 18-55, 56-69 and 70-plus years, and around 140, 26 and 57 TCR-sequenced participants, respectively, were included in these subgroups.

The CDR3 regions of human TCRbeta chains were analyzed by immunosequencing. Under the source paper's analysis protocol: TCRs in the repertoires were compared against a reference library of SARS-CoV-2-specific TCRs that had been generated with the MIRA antigen-specificity platform. Breadth was defined as the fraction of unique TCRs that were SARS-CoV-2-associated, and depth was defined as the fraction of total T cells that were SARS-CoV-2-associated. Each spike-specific TCR was assigned to its reactive spike region and to a CD4 or CD8 class using the MIRA data. Log10-transformed breadth and depth values were compared by one-way ANOVA with Sidak's multiple comparisons tests. TCRdb carries this immuneACCESS record with in-frame sequences only. Its versions omit some clonotypes, under half of them owing to an unresolved V gene in the studies checked, with the rest unexplained. Clone size and the V and J calls come from that table; the DNA yielded D and trimming. The sample data list around 150,000 clones, and roughly 92% of these were observed just once. In total, the top ten clones hold 0.6% to 0.7% of the sample.

V gives up 6 bases and J gives up 9 bases, and the segment between their germline ends measures 9 bases. The cysteine opens and the phenylalanine closes a CDR3 of 11 amino acids. Here the CDR3 DNA is all that survives: 33 bases in frame from base 1. CDR1 MNHEY and CDR2 SVGAGI are derived from the germline V gene. The meaning of the sample's time point label: baseline before first vaccination. The vaccinee samples were drawn from two UK trials, COV001 and COV002, one of which was a single-blind randomized controlled phase 2/3 trial testing AZD1222 (ChAdOx1 nCoV-19) in healthy adults. Trial participant PBMC samples were collected at day 0 and day 28 after the second dose for TCRbeta chain sequencing. Here is what the overall study found, with its caveats: The 56-69-year group was small, and its depth increase did not reach significance, likely because of low power. Because no day 14 peak-response samples were available, repertoires were characterized only after the peak T cell response. Reportedly, close to half of the unique spike-specific TCRs recognized epitopes lying outside the regions that are mutated in the B.1.351 and B.1.1.7 variants. Spike-specific TCR breadth and depth rose significantly after two AZD1222 doses compared with day 0 and with MenACWY recipients. Conclusions about previously exposed vaccinees were limited because only six AZD1222 recipients were SARS-CoV-2 seropositive at baseline. The whole spike protein was spanned by vaccine-associated CD4 TCRs, and dominant responses were seen in regions 160-218 and 743-854. Participants were mostly white British, with more females than males. The authors suggested clonal diversity may have been underestimated.

This specimen consisted of peripheral blood, obtained on day 0 of AZD1222 vaccination. The sequence was obtained from an adult in good health. The rearrangement combines TRBV6-5 with TRBJ2-1; the D gene lacks a confident call. The sequenced DNA is TGTGCCAGCAGCGACTGGGGTGAGCAGTTCTTC. Translated, this gives CASSDWGEQFF.